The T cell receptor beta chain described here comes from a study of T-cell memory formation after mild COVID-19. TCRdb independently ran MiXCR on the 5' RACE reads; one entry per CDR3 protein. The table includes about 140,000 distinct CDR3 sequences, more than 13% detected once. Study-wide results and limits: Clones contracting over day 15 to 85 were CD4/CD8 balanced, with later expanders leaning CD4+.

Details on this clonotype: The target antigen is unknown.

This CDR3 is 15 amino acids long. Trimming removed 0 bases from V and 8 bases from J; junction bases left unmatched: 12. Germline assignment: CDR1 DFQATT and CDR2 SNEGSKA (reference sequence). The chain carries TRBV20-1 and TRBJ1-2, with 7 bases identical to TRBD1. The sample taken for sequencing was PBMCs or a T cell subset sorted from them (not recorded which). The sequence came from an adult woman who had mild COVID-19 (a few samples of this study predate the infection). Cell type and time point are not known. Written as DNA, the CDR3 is TGCAGTGCTAGAGATATGAAGAGGGACAGTGGCGGCTACACCTTC. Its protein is CSARDMKRDSGGYTF.